The present entry profiles one T cell receptor (beta chain) with its context. Its antigen is still unknown. The entry originates in a study of cytomegalovirus exposure and HLA in healthy donors. Findings and caveats of the study: The investigators catalogued 164 TCR beta chains as cytomegalovirus-associated.

Amplification used 60 Vbeta primers and 13 Jbeta primers. Produced via immunoSEQ multiplex PCR; TCRdb's table is partial and in-frame only. The sample has 130,000 to 150,000 clones, 75% to 80% seen once. Input material: PBMCs. The source is a male donor in good health and CMV-seronegative.

CDR3 sequence reads: CAWSAGDRDSPLHF. The CDR3, as DNA: TGTGCCTGGAGCGCCGGGGACAGGGATTCACCCCTCCACTTT. This rearrangement joins TRBV30 to TRBJ1-6; 9 nucleotides agree with TRBD1. Trimming at V came to 3 bases and at J to 8 bases, leaving 5 bases not matched to a gene. CDR3 length equals 14 residues. The V gene's germline CDR1 is GTSNPN and CDR2 SVGIG (reference sequence). The variable domain in full, with the rest retrieved from reference TRBV30 and TRBJ1-6, is SQTIHQWPATLVQPVGSPLSLECTVEGTSNPNLYWYRQAAGRGLQLLFYSVGIGQISSEVPQNLSASRPQDRQFILSSKKLLLSDSGFYLCAWSAGDRDSPLHFGNGTRLTVT.